This entry features one T cell receptor (beta chain) sequence. What this receptor recognizes is not known. This CDR3 is missing its conserved last phenylalanine or tryptophan, likely due to a read error. The limits of the CDR3 on the DNA are not certain, so only TCRdb's listed CDR3 is given. Library method: the immunoSEQ multiplex PCR assay. The multiplex PCR relied on a mix of 60 forward primers for TCR Vbeta segments and 13 reverse primers for TCR Jbeta segments. The CDR3 region of rearranged TCR beta genes was amplified from genomic DNA by a multiplex PCR assay. The Illumina HiSeq System was used to sequence the amplified TCR beta libraries as 87-base-pair reads. The paper's data handling went like this. In a later analysis, roughly 80 million unique TCR beta chains were counted across the roughly 670 repertoires, and around 10 million of these chains were shared by at least two donors. To remove PCR and sequencing errors, raw reads were error-corrected and collapsed into unique sequences using a nearest-neighbor algorithm that merged closely related sequences. Alignment of CDR3 sequences to IMGT reference sequences was used to assign V, D and J gene segments. For a sequence to be retained, a match of at least six nucleotides to both a V gene segment and a J gene segment was required. A rearrangement was called productive if the CDR3 had no stop codons and remained in frame with V and J, and every other rearrangement was called non-productive. CDR3 was defined according to IMGT convention as the region running from the second conserved V-encoded cysteine to the conserved J-encoded phenylalanine. The earlier analysis of some 540 of the donors excluded any sequence lacking an unambiguous match to a single V gene segment. An earlier analysis of over 450 of the donors classified V segments as functional when productive rearrangements were above 56.7% and as segregating when the standard deviation between donors was above 5%. To diagnose cytomegalovirus status from the catalog of TCR beta chain sequences, a statistical classification framework was built. V and J gene assignment, in a later analysis, came from comparing TCR nucleotide sequences with IMGT/GENE-DB human TR gene sequences. Using the TCRdist pipeline, a later analysis assigned CDR3 sequences along with most-parsimonious VDJ recombination scenarios. In a later analysis, each TCR beta chain was defined by its CDR3 amino acid sequence together with its V-gene family, and reads lacking a unique V-gene family were excluded. As a way to deal with suspected cross-contamination and a sequencing artifact, a later analysis dropped roughly 620 nucleotide sequences that were highly shared and had low generation probability. A later analysis calculated a clonal expansion index for each public chain from normalized within-repertoire ranks of inferred template counts. In a later analysis, generation probabilities were computed using a VDJ recombination model fitted to out-of-frame rearrangements, and the results were checked against IGoR. In a later analysis, hypergeometric tests were used to score TCR-TCR, TCR-HLA and TCR-CMV co-occurrence, with a repertoire-size bias correction applied to TCR pairs. A later analysis estimated false discovery rates by permuting HLA or CMV assignments 20 times. In a later analysis, co-occurring TCRs were grouped using DBSCAN, and TCRdist sequence similarity was added for clustering within HLA-allele-positive subsets. Repertoires with fewer than 30,000 or more than 120,000 public chains were left out of co-occurrence clustering, as were about 5 repertoires with anomalous nucleotide sharing. TCRdb's version of the immuneACCESS table is confined to in-frame rearrangements and falls short of the full clone set. An unresolved V gene accounts for under half of the shortfall where checked; the remainder is of unknown origin. V and J calls and clone size are those listed in that table; D and trimming were worked out from the DNA. This sample holds around 210,000 clones; 75% to 85% were observed only once. Jointly, the top ten make up approximately 2.5% of the sample.

The CDR3 numbers 8 amino acids, ends counted. The sample is drawn from a study of cytomegalovirus exposure and HLA in healthy donors (dated by TCRdb to 2016 to 2017). For context, the study as a whole: An earlier analysis of a few hundred of the donors reported 276 Gb of sequence data and 117 million unique TCR beta sequences obtained from roughly 170 million T cells. Around 320 gigabases of sequencing data and 70 million to 100 million unique TCR sequences were included in an early release covering several hundred HLA-typed donors. Of the roughly 390 genotyped donors, approximately 83% fell in the genetic ancestry cluster associated with self-reported Caucasian donors. The aim of the study was to test whether cataloging public T cell receptors could identify signatures of past pathogen exposure. Using immunosequencing, the study profiled T cell repertoires from 666 subjects and related those repertoires to cytomegalovirus serostatus. In addition to the first cohort of 666 subjects, a separate validation cohort of some 120 different subjects was used. High-throughput TCR immunosequencing, statistical association of individual TCRs with disease status, and machine learning were combined to predict cytomegalovirus infection status. A later analysis re-analyzed previously published TCR beta repertoires from 600 to 850 donors and added high-resolution HLA genotyping to study TCR occurrence patterns. The later analysis used no new phenotypic data to find candidate immune exposures, relying instead on TCR beta sequences and their occurrence across donors. An earlier analysis of 587 of the donors used high-throughput TCR beta sequencing to judge whether each TCR beta V gene segment behaved as functional or pseudogenic. Donor age, sex, ethnicity and CMV serostatus were compiled alongside the repertoire data. Genome-wide SNP genotypes for about three fifths of the roughly 670 donors were used in a later genetic analysis, which treated that subset as a discovery cohort. Every discovery cohort repertoire had been produced on one sequencing platform. HLA typing covered class I and class II loci at four-digit resolution. The number of typed donors differed by locus: 629-630 for A, B, C, DRB1 and DQB1; some 500 for DQA1; 606 for DPA1; and around 470 for DPB1. A handful of DR-DQ haplotypes were handled as single units for association and clustering because linkage in the cohort was strong. Among about 400 genotyped donors of the cohort, an average of roughly 230,000 unique TCR beta nucleotide sequences was sequenced per donor, of which approximately 18% were non-productive.

The cohort consisted of 600 to 750 healthy bone marrow donors. All cohort members were sampled while nominally healthy, although unrecorded immune exposures were likely present. The donor was CMV seronegative and was included in the group of under 450 seronegative cohort members. Each donor provided a peripheral blood sample, and peripheral blood mononuclear cells were used for TCR beta sequencing. The Qiagen DNeasy Blood Extraction Kit was used to extract genomic DNA from the blood cell samples. Results the study describes overall, beyond this receptor: HLA typing was unavailable for some donors at each locus, so association tests used only the typed subset. According to the authors, the approach could potentially be generalized to other disease states and immunological phenotypes. The classifier was reported to diagnose cytomegalovirus status with high specificity and sensitivity in both the original and validation cohorts. A further reported finding was that TCR beta sequences accurately predicted the HLA-A and HLA-B alleles for most subjects in the first cohort. A later analysis associated about 18,000 TCR beta sequences with specific HLA alleles at a false discovery rate of 0.05. A later genetic analysis reported fewer N-insertions in productive TCRs among donors in an Asian-associated ancestry cluster than the roughly 720-donor mean. In a later analysis, HLA-associated TCR beta chains were found to be more clonally expanded and to have lower generation probabilities than equally common non-associated chains. Immune exposure information for the cohort was limited to CMV serostatus. Three of the identified cytomegalovirus-associated TCR beta chains were confirmed in vitro to be specific for cytomegalovirus antigens. A later genetic analysis associated a missense DCLRE1C variant with V-gene and J-gene trimming of TCR beta chains, and an independent cohort replicated the association. When HLA alleles, especially DR and DQ, strongly co-occurred, TCR associations were difficult to assign to individual alleles. Roughly uniform sequencing depth across donors was assumed in presence/absence analyses, although this assumption may not hold. While some public TCRs were present in many individuals, most TCR sequences turned up only very rarely across donors. In an earlier analysis of approximately 590 of the donors, most TCR beta V segments were observed in productive rearrangements about 87% or about 30% of the time, broadly matching IMGT annotations. Because counts were too low, seventeen rarely observed V segments, including chromosome 9 orphons, were excluded from the earlier analysis of 500 to 700 of the donors. Correlated functional status among segregating V segments might reflect linkage disequilibrium, but an unknown experimental factor could not be ruled out. Some IMGT-functional V segments, including TRBV6-2 and TRBV6-3, could not be told apart with the 87-base-pair reads, so those segments were excluded. A group of highly shared sequence variants was considered likely to be a technical artifact of the sequencing pipeline. A later analysis reported that several top co-occurrence clusters appeared linked to parvovirus B19, influenza, CMV and Epstein-Barr virus. The study listed 164 TCR beta chains as associated with cytomegalovirus. This cohort had only TCR beta chains sequenced, and the lack of alpha or paired-chain data limited which features could be detected. In a later analysis, TCR association rates were found to vary across HLA loci, with the most associated TCRs seen for DRB1 alleles and the fewest for HLA-C alleles. Most CMV-associated TCR beta chains appeared to be HLA-restricted in a later analysis, and the HLA associations seemed to be driven largely by CMV exposure.

The receptor comes from a middle-aged woman in good health and CMV-seronegative. The sample consisted of PBMCs. Here the chain combines TRBV6-7 and TRBJ1-4. TRBV6-7 is sorted into the ORF group, with uncertain function. The encoded CDR3 is CASRGTPG.